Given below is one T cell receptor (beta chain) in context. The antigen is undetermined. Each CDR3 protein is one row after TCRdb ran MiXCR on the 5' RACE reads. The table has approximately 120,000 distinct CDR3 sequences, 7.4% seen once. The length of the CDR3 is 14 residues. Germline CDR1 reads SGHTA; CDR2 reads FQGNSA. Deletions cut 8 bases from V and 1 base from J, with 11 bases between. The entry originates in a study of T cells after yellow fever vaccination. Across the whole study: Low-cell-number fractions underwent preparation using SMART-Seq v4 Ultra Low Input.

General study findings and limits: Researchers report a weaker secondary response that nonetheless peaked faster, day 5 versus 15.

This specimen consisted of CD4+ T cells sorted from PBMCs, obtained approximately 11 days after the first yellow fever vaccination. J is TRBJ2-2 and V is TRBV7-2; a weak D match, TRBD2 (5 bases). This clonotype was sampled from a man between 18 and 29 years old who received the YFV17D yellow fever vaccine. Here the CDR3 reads CASGGLRNTGELFF. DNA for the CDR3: TGTGCCAGCGGAGGTCTCAGGAACACCGGGGAGCTGTTTTTT.